These 31 T cell receptor beta chains were all obtained from the same sample, sequenced in a study of T cell responses to AZD1222 COVID-19 vaccine. Clones were sequenced by immunoSEQ multiplex PCR, and TCRdb holds only the in-frame ones, with some missing. The sample contains 70,000 to 95,000 clones, 80% to 95% of which appear only once. Here the sequenced sample was peripheral blood, taken 28 days after the second AZD1222 dose. All receptors come from an adult who received the AZD1222 COVID-19 vaccine.

The V gene is TRBV9, the J gene TRBJ1-6; the match to TRBD1 covers 7 bases. The V gene's germline CDR1 is SGDLS and CDR2 YYNGEE. There are 14 residues in the CDR3. V lost 4 bases and J lost 9; bases outside the gene matches: 7. CDR3 sequence: CASSLTGWTSPLHF. The CDR3 region has the DNA TGTGCCAGCAGCTTGACAGGGTGGACTTCACCCCTCCACTTT.

V gene TRBV4-2 combines with J gene TRBJ2-2; D may correspond to TRBD1 or TRBD2 (5 bases each). The CDR3 extends over 17 amino acids. Germline V gene data show CDR1 as LGHNA and CDR2 as YNFKEQ. Between the trimmed V and J ends, which lost 3 bases and 1 base, there was a span of 15 bases. DNA of the CDR3: TGTGCCAGCAGCCAGGCCCCTGAGGGGAGGAACACCGGGGAGCTGTTTTTT. It specifies CASSQAPEGRNTGELFF.

Here the CDR3 DNA reads TGTGCCAGCAGCGTAGGTGGGGACGGTGGGAACAATGAGCAGTTCTTC. Amino acids: CASSVGGDGGNNEQFF. The chain combines TRBV9 with TRBJ2-1; either TRBD1 or TRBD2 may fit D (5 bases each). The germline CDR1 and CDR2 sequences are SGDLS and YYNGEE. The CDR3 length is 16 residues. V was trimmed by 0 bases and J by 5 bases, leaving 15 bases between them.

This clone was counted only a few times. This chain connects TRBV4-1 to TRBJ2-7; tentative D call: TRBD2 (5 bases). The CDR3 length is 14 residues. V gave up 8 bases and J gave up 5 bases, with 19 bases separating them. Germline CDR1 MGHRA, CDR2 YSYEKL. The CDR3 reads CASRSERSSNEQYF. DNA for the CDR3: TGCGCCAGCCGAAGCGAGCGGAGTAGCAACGAGCAGTACTTC.

This sequence joins TRBV11-1 and TRBJ2-5; 7 bases map to TRBD2. Trimming at V came to 6 bases and at J to 4 bases, leaving 11 bases not matched to a gene. Germline V gives CDR1 SGHAT, CDR2 FQDESV (reference sequence). This CDR3 has 15 amino acids. The CDR3: CASRRATSDRETQYF. DNA of the CDR3: TGTGCCAGCAGGCGCGCAACTAGCGATCGAGAGACCCAGTACTTC.

CDR3 sequence reads: CASSQDSQGRETQYF. DNA of the CDR3: TGTGCCAGCAGCCAAGATTCCCAGGGGCGGGAGACCCAGTACTTC. This rearrangement joins TRBV3-1 (or the pseudogene TRBV3-2) to TRBJ2-5, with a weak D call TRBD1 (6 bases). CDR3 length: 15 amino acids. Trimming pared 0 bases from V and 5 bases from J, leaving 13 bases between. CDR1 and CDR2 from the germline V gene are LGHDT and YNNKEL (reference sequence).

The V and J genes are TRBV7-9 and TRBJ1-2, with D unclear. Trimming cost V 4 bases and J 4 bases, with 4 bases left between them. The CDR3 totals 11 residues. Germline V CDR1 and CDR2: SEHNR, FQNEAQ (reference sequence). CDR3 sequence: CASSYGYGYTF. The CDR3 DNA is TGTGCCAGCAGCTACGGCTATGGCTACACCTTC.

The chain has TRBV3-1 (or the pseudogene TRBV3-2) and TRBJ2-3, with D uncertain. The V end lost 5 bases, the J end lost 4 bases, and 13 bases lay between the germline ends. Germline CDR1 is LGHDT and CDR2 is YNNKEL (reference sequence). The CDR3 covers 14 residues. CDR3 in DNA: TGTGCCAGCAGCGACCCCGGTGGGGCAGATACGCAGTATTTT. It is translated as CASSDPGGADTQYF.

This chain links TRBV7-2 with TRBJ2-5, with D unclear. This CDR3 is 15 amino acids long. Germline V gene sequence: CDR1 SGHTA, CDR2 FQGNSA. V was pared by 0 bases and J by 7 bases, with 15 bases between. DNA for the CDR3: TGTGCCAGCAGCTTAGCGGCCCCCGGTCAATGGACCCAGTACTTC. Its protein product is CASSLAAPGQWTQYF. Full variable domain (remainder filled in from reference TRBV7-2 and TRBJ2-5): GAGVSQSPSNKVTEKGKDVELRCDPISGHTALYWYRQSLGQGLEFLIYFQGNSAPDKSGLPSDRFSAERTGGSVSTLTIQRTQQEDSAVYLCASSLAAPGQWTQYFGPGTRLLVL.

The V gene is TRBV3-1 (or the pseudogene TRBV3-2), the J gene TRBJ1-2; 8 positions match TRBD1. The CDR3 consists of 16 residues. The germline V gene has CDR1 LGHDT and CDR2 YNNKEL (reference sequence). Germline trimming cut 4 bases from V and 2 bases from J; bases unmatched to any gene: 9. The DNA for the CDR3 is TGTGCCAGCAGCCCCTCAGGGGGCAGGTCAAACTATGGCTACACCTTC. It codes for CASSPSGGRSNYGYTF.

The V and J genes are TRBV11-3 and TRBJ2-3, with D perhaps given as TRBD1 or TRBD2 (6 bases each). This CDR3 has 14 residues. V was shortened by 2 bases and J by 6 bases, with 12 bases between the two germline ends. Looked up from germline, CDR1 is SGHNT and CDR2 is YENEEA. The CDR3 coding sequence is TGTGCCAGCAGCTTAACCGGGGGCGGTGATACGCAGTATTTT. It is translated as CASSLTGGGDTQYF.

This chain links TRBV15 with TRBJ2-2; D is ambiguous. Trimming took off 8 bases at V and 2 bases at J, with 9 bases between the two ends. The CDR3 extends over 13 amino acids. CDR1 LNHNV and CDR2 YYDKDF come from the germline V gene (reference sequence). The CDR3 sequence: CATEKGNTGELFF. The CDR3 nucleotides are TGTGCCACCGAGAAGGGCAACACCGGGGAGCTGTTTTTT.

This chain joins TRBV24-1 and TRBJ1-2; D uncertain. The V and J ends lost 3 bases and 8 bases respectively, with 9 bases between them. Germline CDR1 reads KGHDR; CDR2 reads SFDVKD. The CDR3 consists of 12 residues. This CDR3 reads CATSDELWGYTF. The CDR3 bases are TGTGCCACCAGTGATGAACTGTGGGGCTACACCTTC.

This clone appeared a single time. V usage is TRBV7-2 and J usage is TRBJ2-7; 13 bases are a match to TRBD2. Germline V CDR1 and CDR2: SGHTA, FQGNSA. The CDR3 has 15 residues. V trimming: 5 bases; J trimming: 6 bases; junction bases outside the gene matches: 7. The CDR3 nucleotides read TGTGCCAGCAGCCCCACTAGCGGGAGGGCGACCGAGCAGTACTTC. As protein: CASSPTSGRATEQYF.

The chain carries TRBV5-4 and TRBJ1-5; D is undetermined. Trimming shortened V by 0 bases and J by 7 bases, and 8 bases separated the two germline ends. CDR1 and CDR2 from the germline V gene are SGHNT and YYREEE (reference sequence). The CDR3 has 13 residues. The CDR3 sequence: CASSLGLGQPQHF. CDR3 DNA sequence: TGTGCCAGCAGCTTGGGACTTGGACAGCCCCAGCATTTT. Full variable domain (outside the CDR3, taken from reference TRBV5-4 and TRBJ1-5): ETGVTQSPTHLIKTRGQQVTLRCSSQSGHNTVSWYQQALGQGPQFIFQYYREEENGRGNFPPRFSGLQFPNYSSELNVNALELDDSALYLCASSLGLGQPQHFGDGTRLSIL.

The gene calls are TRBV28 and TRBJ1-3; TRBD1 matches 9 bases. The CDR3 has 14 amino acids. Germline V gives CDR1 MDHEN, CDR2 SYDVKM. Germline trimming cut 5 bases from V and 3 bases from J; bases unmatched to any gene: 2. The CDR3 here is CASSHRGLGNTIYF. The CDR3 nucleotides are TGTGCCAGCAGTCACAGGGGGCTTGGAAACACCATATATTTT. Full variable domain (remainder filled in from reference TRBV28 and TRBJ1-3): DVKVTQSSRYLVKRTGEKVFLECVQDMDHENMFWYRQDPGLGLRLIYFSYDVKMKEKGDIPEGYSVSREKKERFSLILESASTNQTSMYLCASSHRGLGNTIYFGEGSWLTVV.

This rearrangement joins TRBV7-9 to TRBJ1-4, with D perhaps matching TRBD1 (5 bases). The germline V and J ends were trimmed by 5 bases and 3 bases, with 13 bases remaining between them. CDR3 length equals 15 residues. CDR1 is SEHNR and CDR2 is FQNEAQ in the germline V gene (reference sequence). The CDR3 region is CASSPGDSPNEKLFF. CDR3 coding DNA: TGTGCCAGCAGCCCTGGTGACAGTCCTAATGAAAAACTGTTTTTT.

The chain joins TRBV29-1 to TRBJ1-1; 7 bases line up with TRBD1. V shed 4 bases, J shed 3 bases, and the junction held 5 bases outside the gene matches. The CDR3 consists of 13 residues. The germline CDR1 and CDR2 sequences are SQVTM and ANQGSEA. CDR3 in amino acids: CSVATGTDTEAFF. The CDR3, as DNA: TGCAGCGTTGCGACAGGGACGGACACTGAAGCTTTCTTT.

V usage is TRBV4-3 and J usage is TRBJ2-1; D call uncertain. Germline V gene data show CDR1 as LGHNA and CDR2 as YSLEER. Trimming stripped 0 bases from V and 6 bases from J, with 6 bases between. The CDR3 sequence is 13 residues long. Here the CDR3 DNA reads TGCGCCAGCAGCCAAGATGGCGGCAATGAGCAGTTCTTC. Its protein is CASSQDGGNEQFF.

The J gene is TRBJ1-3, the V gene TRBV7-9; D remains ambiguous. V was clipped by 2 bases and J by 0 bases, with 14 bases between them. The CDR3 runs to 17 residues. Germline V gives CDR1 SEHNR, CDR2 FQNEAQ (reference sequence). CDR3 in DNA: TGTGCCAGCAGCTTATATCTCCGGACCAACTCTGGAAACACCATATATTTT. Translated, it gives CASSLYLRTNSGNTIYF.

This rearrangement joins TRBV28 to TRBJ1-5; TRBD1 might be the D (5 bases). Trimming took 7 bases from V and 7 from J, leaving 17 bases between them. This CDR3 is built from 14 residues. Germline V lookup: CDR1 MDHEN, CDR2 SYDVKM. Here the CDR3 DNA reads TGTGCCAGCACCTTAGCAGGGAGTGGCCAGCCCCAGCATTTT. Translated: CASTLAGSGQPQHF. Looking up the rest from reference TRBV28 and TRBJ1-5 gives the full variable domain: DVKVTQSSRYLVKRTGEKVFLECVQDMDHENMFWYRQDPGLGLRLIYFSYDVKMKEKGDIPEGYSVSREKKERFSLILESASTNQTSMYLCASTLAGSGQPQHFGDGTRLSIL.

The chain couples TRBV5-1 to TRBJ2-7, with TRBD1 matching 7 bases. Germline CDR1 reads SGHRS; CDR2 reads YFSETQ. J lost 4 bases, V lost 1 base, and 5 bases had no gene match. The CDR3 is 14 amino acids. CDR3 loop: CASSLTGVGYEQYF. CDR3 coding DNA: TGCGCCAGCAGCTTGACAGGGGTGGGTTACGAGCAGTACTTC.

This chain uses TRBV4-3 with TRBJ1-1; D gene ambiguous. The CDR3 totals 12 residues. CDR1 and CDR2 from the germline V gene are LGHNA and YSLEER. Trimming took 1 base from V and 4 from J, leaving 4 bases between them. The DNA of the CDR3 is TGCGCCAGCAGCCAAGGGGCCACTGAAGCTTTCTTT. Encoded protein: CASSQGATEAFF.

V and J are TRBV9 and TRBJ1-3; 7 bases are a match to TRBD1. The ends lost 3 bases at V and 0 bases at J; junction bases unmatched: 3. Germline V gene sequence: CDR1 SGDLS, CDR2 YYNGEE. The CDR3 has 15 residues. The CDR3 DNA reads TGTGCCAGCAGCGGACAGGGTACCTCTGGAAACACCATATATTTT. It is translated as CASSGQGTSGNTIYF.

The chain recombines TRBV5-1 with TRBJ2-3, with D perhaps TRBD2 (6 bases). The CDR3 loop spans 17 amino acids. Germline V gene lookup returns CDR1 SGHRS and CDR2 YFSETQ. Trimming pared 4 bases from V and 4 bases from J, leaving 22 bases between. CDR3 sequence (DNA): TGCGCCAGCAGCCCCAACCGGGACTGGAGAGGGGCAGATACGCAGTATTTT. Protein: CASSPNRDWRGADTQYF.

V gene TRBV3-1 (or the pseudogene TRBV3-2) combines with J gene TRBJ2-7, with unresolved D. The ends were cut back, 4 bases at V and 7 bases at J, with 5 bases in the middle. This CDR3 has 10 amino acids. Germline CDR1 and CDR2: LGHDT and YNNKEL (reference sequence). In DNA, the CDR3 is TGTGCCAGCAGCCCCCAGGAGCAGTACTTC. This codes for CASSPQEQYF.

The chain has TRBV29-1 and TRBJ1-4; D call uncertain. Germline loops: CDR1 SQVTM, CDR2 ANQGSEA. There are 13 residues in the CDR3. V lost 7 bases, J lost 3 bases, and 12 bases lay in between. This CDR3 reads CSAKEGANEKLFF. DNA for the CDR3: TGCAGCGCAAAAGAAGGAGCTAATGAAAAACTGTTTTTT.

The chain is built from TRBV3-1 (or the pseudogene TRBV3-2) and TRBJ1-3; D not certain. The length of the CDR3 is 11 residues. In germline, CDR1 is LGHDT, CDR2 YNNKEL (reference sequence). Trimming took 4 bases from V and 4 from J, leaving 2 bases between them. In DNA, the CDR3 is TGTGCCAGCAGCCCGGGAAACACCATATATTTT. It yields the protein CASSPGNTIYF.

This clone was observed a single time. The chain carries TRBV10-3 and TRBJ1-6; D uncertain. V was pared by 3 bases and J by 7 bases, with 16 bases between. Germline assignment: CDR1 ENHRY and CDR2 SYGVKD. The CDR3 spans 16 residues. CDR3 coding DNA: TGTGCCATCAGTGAAGGAATGGGGAAAGACAATTCACCCCTCCACTTT. Translated, it gives CAISEGMGKDNSPLHF.

The rearrangement joins TRBV19 to TRBJ2-3; D perhaps matches TRBD2 (5 bases). V lost 5 bases and J 4 bases, leaving 19 bases between the germline ends. The CDR3 is 16 residues long. Germline CDR1 reads LNHDA; CDR2 reads SQIVND (reference sequence). The chain's CDR3 is CASSSHPLVTADTQYF. CDR3 in DNA: TGTGCCAGTAGTTCACACCCACTAGTTACCGCAGATACGCAGTATTTT.

V usage is TRBV29-1 and J usage is TRBJ2-3; 11 bases agree with TRBD2. The CDR3 is made up of 14 amino acids. V was clipped by 6 bases and J by 1 base; unmatched bases: 3. The germline V gene has CDR1 SQVTM and CDR2 ANQGSEA. DNA for the CDR3: TGCAGCGTCCTGACTAGCGGGGGCACAGATACGCAGTATTTT. Its translation is CSVLTSGGTDTQYF.